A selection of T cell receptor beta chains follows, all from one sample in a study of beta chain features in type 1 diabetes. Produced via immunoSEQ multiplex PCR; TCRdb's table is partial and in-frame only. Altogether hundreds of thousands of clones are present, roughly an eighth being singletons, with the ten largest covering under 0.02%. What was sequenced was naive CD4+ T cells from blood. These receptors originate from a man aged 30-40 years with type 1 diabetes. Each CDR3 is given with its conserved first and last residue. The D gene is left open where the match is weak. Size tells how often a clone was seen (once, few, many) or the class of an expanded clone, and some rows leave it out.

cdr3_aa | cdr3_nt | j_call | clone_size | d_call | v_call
CSAGVRGKLFF | TGCAGTGCTGGGGTTAGGGGAAAACTGTTTTTT | TRBJ1-4 | - | - | TRBV20-1
CASRQGSYEQYF | TGTGCCAGCAGACAGGGGTCCTACGAGCAGTACTTC | TRBJ2-7 | - | TRBD1 | TRBV28
CASSQESLSGSGNTIYF | TGTGCCAGCAGCCAAGAATCGTTATCGGGGTCTGGAAACACCATATATTTT | TRBJ1-3 | - | - | TRBV4-2
CASRPLGGSGANVLTF | TGTGCCAGCAGACCTCTCGGGGGCTCTGGGGCCAACGTCCTGACTTTC | TRBJ2-6 | - | - | TRBV28
CASSVARGLNEKLFF | TGTGCCAGCAGCGTAGCCAGGGGGCTTAATGAAAAACTGTTTTTT | TRBJ1-4 | - | TRBD1 | TRBV9
CAFAKGGETQYF | TGTGCCTTCGCTAAGGGGGGGGAGACCCAGTACTTC | TRBJ2-5 | - | - | TRBV30
CASSVSRDSYTDTQYF | TGTGCCAGCAGCGTATCTAGGGACTCCTACACAGATACGCAGTATTTT | TRBJ2-3 | few | - | TRBV9
CASRSSRTANYGYTF | TGTGCCAGCCGATCTTCGAGGACAGCTAACTATGGCTACACCTTC | TRBJ1-2 | - | - | TRBV5-4
CASSGYRGSNTGELFF | TGTGCCAGCAGTGGATATCGGGGTTCGAACACCGGGGAGCTGTTTTTT | TRBJ2-2 | once | - | TRBV6-6
CASRPLGGGPSYEQYF | TGTGCCAGCAGACCCCTTGGGGGAGGGCCTTCCTACGAGCAGTACTTC | TRBJ2-7 | few | TRBD2 | TRBV11-2
CASSSGLAGTKFF | TGCGCCAGCAGCTCGGGACTAGCGGGGACAAAGTTCTTC | TRBJ2-1 | - | TRBD2 | TRBV5-1
CASSPQTGGNTDTQYF | TGTGCCAGTAGTCCGCAGACAGGGGGCAACACAGATACGCAGTATTTT | TRBJ2-3 | few | TRBD1 | TRBV19
CASSEGQGSHEQYF | TGTGCCAGCAGCGAGGGTCAGGGGAGCCACGAGCAGTACTTC | TRBJ2-7 | - | - | TRBV7-9
CASSLGRLAGGTGELFF | TGTGCCAGCAGCTTGGGCCGACTAGCGGGAGGGACCGGGGAGCTGTTTTTT | TRBJ2-2 | - | TRBD2 | TRBV7-3
CASSPLTSGSTGANVLTF | TGCGCCAGCAGCCCCCTGACTAGCGGGAGTACTGGGGCCAACGTCCTGACTTTC | TRBJ2-6 | - | TRBD2 | TRBV4-3
CASSPGGFGTEAFF | TGTGCCAGCTCACCTGGGGGGTTTGGTACTGAAGCTTTCTTT | TRBJ1-1 | - | - | TRBV18
CASSLWSGVSYEQYF | TGCGCCAGCAGCTTGTGGAGCGGAGTCTCCTACGAGCAGTACTTC | TRBJ2-7 | - | - | TRBV5-1
CAGGGLHNEQFF | TGTGCCGGAGGGGGCTTACACAATGAGCAGTTCTTC | TRBJ2-1 | few | - | TRBV28
CASSSLQRGVTDTQYF | TGTGCCAGCAGTTCCCTACAGCGGGGGGTCACAGATACGCAGTATTTT | TRBJ2-3 | once | TRBD2 | TRBV28
CASSLLAGVENEQFF | TGTGCCAGCAGTTTACTAGCGGGAGTAGAGAATGAGCAGTTCTTC | TRBJ2-1 | - | TRBD2 | TRBV28
CASSQGLAGSGANVLTF | TGCGCCAGCAGCCAAGGTCTAGCGGGCTCTGGGGCCAACGTCCTGACTTTC | TRBJ2-6 | - | TRBD2 | TRBV4-3
CASSGTSVSSYNEQFF | TGTGCCAGCTCAGGAACTAGCGTCAGCTCCTACAATGAGCAGTTCTTC | TRBJ2-1 | few | TRBD2 | TRBV18
CASSLSSDDLQFF | TGTGCCAGCAGCTTAAGTTCCGACGACTTACAGTTCTTC | TRBJ2-1 | few | - | TRBV7-3
CASSSTGQGYEQYF | TGTGCCAGCAGCTCGACGGGACAAGGCTACGAGCAGTACTTC | TRBJ2-7 | few | - | TRBV7-2
CASSASTGDYEKLFF | TGTGCCAGCAGCGCCTCGACAGGGGACTATGAAAAACTGTTTTTT | TRBJ1-4 | few | TRBD1 | TRBV9
CASSYRDGNTEAFF | TGTGCCAGCAGCTACAGGGACGGAAACACTGAAGCTTTCTTT | TRBJ1-1 | - | - | TRBV5-4
CASSIYEQYF | TGTGCCAGCAGTATCTACGAGCAGTACTTC | TRBJ2-7 | - | - | TRBV14
CASSPPSQSTDTQYF | TGTGCCAGCTCACCACCGTCCCAGAGCACAGATACGCAGTATTTT | TRBJ2-3 | - | - | TRBV18
CASSQGTSGVYEQYF | TGCGCCAGCAGCCAAGGGACTAGCGGGGTCTACGAGCAGTACTTC | TRBJ2-7 | - | TRBD2 | TRBV4-3
CASSPRQINQPQHF | TGTGCCAGTAGTCCCCGACAGATCAATCAGCCCCAGCATTTT | TRBJ1-5 | few | - | TRBV19
CASSLEAANTEAFF | TGCGCCAGCAGCTTGGAGGCGGCGAACACTGAAGCTTTCTTT | TRBJ1-1 | few | - | TRBV5-1
CASSLVNRGSWETQYF | TGCGCCAGCAGCTTGGTTAACAGGGGATCGTGGGAGACCCAGTACTTC | TRBJ2-5 | - | TRBD1 | TRBV5-1
CASSQDYQQFF | TGTGCCAGCAGTCAGGACTATCAGCAGTTCTTC | TRBJ2-1 | - | - | TRBV6-5
CASSLALGRVSEQYF | TGTGCCAGCAGCTTAGCTCTCGGCAGGGTTTCCGAGCAGTACTTC | TRBJ2-7 | few | - | TRBV7-8
CASRLSGSGETQYF | TGTGCCAGCAGACTGAGCGGGAGTGGGGAGACCCAGTACTTC | TRBJ2-5 | few | TRBD2 | TRBV6-5
CASSGGQGAYNEQFF | TGTGCCAGCAGCGGCGGACAGGGAGCCTACAATGAGCAGTTCTTC | TRBJ2-1 | - | TRBD1 | TRBV7-9
CASSAYRENYGYTF | TGTGCCAGCAGTGCCTACAGGGAGAACTATGGCTACACCTTC | TRBJ1-2 | - | - | TRBV6-5
CAISEQGNQPQHF | TGTGCCATCAGTGAACAGGGGAATCAGCCCCAGCATTTT | TRBJ1-5 | - | TRBD1 | TRBV10-3
CASSPGGAGVDYEQYF | TGTGCCAGCAGCCCTGGGGGGGCGGGGGTCGACTACGAGCAGTACTTC | TRBJ2-7 | - | - | TRBV4-2
CASSPRRDSGLGGYTF | TGCGCCAGCAGCCCGAGGAGGGACTCGGGGTTAGGGGGCTACACCTTC | TRBJ1-2 | few | - | TRBV4-1
CASSLGLTTYNEQFF | TGCGCCAGCAGCTTGGGGCTTACCACCTACAATGAGCAGTTCTTC | TRBJ2-1 | - | - | TRBV5-1
CAWNRGENTEAFF | TGTGCCTGGAACAGGGGCGAGAACACTGAAGCTTTCTTT | TRBJ1-1 | few | TRBD1 | TRBV30
CASSQVLAVLTGELFF | TGCGCCAGCAGCCAAGTGTTAGCGGTACTCACCGGGGAGCTGTTTTTT | TRBJ2-2 | few | - | TRBV4-1
CASSLGDRVQETQYF | TGTGCCAGCAGCTTGGGAGACAGAGTTCAAGAGACCCAGTACTTC | TRBJ2-5 | few | - | TRBV5-6
CASSQFGGGNEKLFF | TGTGCCAGCAGCCAATTCGGGGGAGGGAATGAAAAACTGTTTTTT | TRBJ1-4 | - | - | TRBV4-2
CASSVEAPTGYRPLNNEQFF | TGTGCCAGCAGCGTAGAGGCCCCGACAGGGTATAGGCCTTTAAACAATGAGCAGTTCTTC | TRBJ2-1 | - | TRBD1 | TRBV9
CASHTGVNQPQHF | TGTGCCAGCCATACAGGGGTCAATCAGCCCCAGCATTTT | TRBJ1-5 | - | TRBD1 | TRBV2
CASSESVNTEAFF | TGTGCCAGCAGTGAGTCTGTGAACACTGAAGCTTTCTTT | TRBJ1-1 | few | - | TRBV2
CASSLGQGVGETQYF | TGTGCCAGCAGCTTGGGACAGGGGGTCGGAGAGACCCAGTACTTC | TRBJ2-5 | - | TRBD1 | TRBV5-6
CASSLEWGGHYEQYF | TGTGCCAGCAGCTTAGAGTGGGGGGGGCACTACGAGCAGTACTTC | TRBJ2-7 | - | - | TRBV7-2
CASSIGQRNGYTF | TGTGCCAGTAGTATTGGTCAGCGGAATGGCTACACCTTC | TRBJ1-2 | - | - | TRBV19
CASSLEAGTGSPYYYEQYF | TGTGCCAGCAGCTTAGAAGCCGGGACAGGGTCCCCCTACTACTACGAGCAGTACTTC | TRBJ2-7 | - | TRBD1 | TRBV7-6
CASSVVLTSTDTQYF | TGTGCCAGCAGCGTAGTACTAACTAGCACAGATACGCAGTATTTT | TRBJ2-3 | few | - | TRBV9
CASSPGTGYTEAFF | TGTGCCAGCAGTCCCGGGACAGGTTACACTGAAGCTTTCTTT | TRBJ1-1 | - | TRBD1 | TRBV28
CASRNRAGSYNEQFF | TGTGCCAGCAGAAACAGGGCCGGCTCCTACAATGAGCAGTTCTTC | TRBJ2-1 | - | - | TRBV6-5
CASSYEGVGDEKLFF | TGTGCCAGCAGTTACGAGGGGGTTGGGGACGAAAAACTGTTTTTT | TRBJ1-4 | - | - | TRBV6-6
CASKYGAEKLFF | TGTGCCAGCAAATATGGGGCCGAAAAACTGTTTTTT | TRBJ1-4 | - | - | TRBV25-1